These 13 T cell receptor beta chains were sequenced from one sample in a study of shared clonotypes between healthy human individuals. The assay was immunoSEQ multiplex PCR, and TCRdb's table has in-frame clones only and misses some. The table shows 2 million to 3 million clones, with roughly 93% occurring only once. The sequencing input was naive CD4+ T cells from PBMCs. Subset noted: CD45RA+ positively selected. These receptors were obtained from a man aged 18 to 29 in good health. Some clones in this sample may be carry-over from other donors' samples.

This sequence joins TRBV5-6 and TRBJ1-2, with D uncertain. The CDR3 has 14 residues. In germline, CDR1 is SGHDT, CDR2 YYEEEE. V was clipped by 5 bases and J by 7 bases, with 18 bases between them. CDR3 residues: CASRTSGFARGYTF. Written as DNA, the CDR3 is TGTGCCAGCAGGACGAGTGGTTTTGCTCGTGGCTACACCTTC.

V usage is TRBV4-3 and J usage is TRBJ2-5, with 10 bases identical to TRBD1. The CDR3 has 19 amino acids. From germline, CDR1 is LGHNA and CDR2 YSLEER. Trimming cost V 3 bases and J 5 bases; bases outside gene matches: 18. The CDR3 region is CASSHPRGQGIVGTETQYF. CDR3 DNA sequence: TGCGCCAGCAGCCACCCCCGGGGACAGGGGATTGTAGGAACGGAGACCCAGTACTTC.

The rearrangement joins TRBV18 to TRBJ2-1; 7 bases map to TRBD1. There are 17 residues in the CDR3. CDR1 is KGHSH and CDR2 is LQKENI in the germline V gene. The V gene end was trimmed by 2 bases and the J gene end by 4 bases; junction bases not matched to a gene: 11. The CDR3 DNA follows: TGTGCCAGCTCACCAGTGACAGGGTTTTTGACTTACAATGAGCAGTTCTTC. Residues: CASSPVTGFLTYNEQFF.

The chain links TRBV28 to TRBJ2-3; the match to TRBD2 covers 16 bases. The germline gives CDR1 MDHEN, CDR2 SYDVKM. The V segment lost 5 bases and the J segment 0 bases; nucleotides outside the gene matches: 8. The CDR3 covers 19 residues. The CDR3 nucleotides read TGTGCCAGCAGTACTTTTCCGGGACTAGCGGGAGGGAGCACAGATACGCAGTATTTT. Protein product: CASSTFPGLAGGSTDTQYF.

The chain combines TRBV4-2 with TRBJ1-6; 7 bases map to TRBD1. Unmatched junction bases numbered 13, after V lost 0 bases and J lost 11 bases. CDR1 LGHNA and CDR2 YNFKEQ come from the germline V gene. CDR3 size: 17 residues. As DNA, the CDR3 is TGTGCCAGCAGCCAAGACGTACAGGGGCGCAGTCACGCACCCCTCCACTTT. Encoded protein: CASSQDVQGRSHAPLHF.

The DNA for the CDR3 is TGCGCCAGCAGCGACGACGGTGGCGCAGATACGCAGTATTTT. Protein: CASSDDGGADTQYF. The V gene is TRBV5-1, the J gene TRBJ2-3; D gene uncertain. V was pared by 4 bases and J by 4 bases, with 13 bases between. The germline gives CDR1 SGHRS, CDR2 YFSETQ. The CDR3 consists of 14 residues.

This clone was recorded once. This chain connects TRBV7-2 to TRBJ1-2; no clear D. The CDR3 totals 12 residues. V dropped 5 bases and J dropped 4 bases, with 8 bases sitting between them. CDR1 is SGHTA and CDR2 is FQGNSA in the germline V gene. The CDR3 here is CASSTRGYGYTF. DNA of the CDR3: TGTGCCAGCAGCACCCGTGGCTATGGCTACACCTTC.

The J gene is TRBJ2-1, the V gene TRBV19; TRBD2 matches 8 bases. CDR1 is LNHDA and CDR2 is SQIVND in the germline V gene (reference sequence). CDR3 length: 16 amino acids. V gave up 6 bases and J gave up 0 bases; unmatched junction bases: 7. CDR3 sequence (DNA): TGTGCCAGTAGAGGACTAGCTGGCATCTCCTACAATGAGCAGTTCTTC. Amino acid sequence: CASRGLAGISYNEQFF.

The chain joins TRBV10-3 to TRBJ1-5; D remains unclear. Trimming pared 6 bases from V and 6 bases from J, leaving 18 bases between. Per germline, CDR1 ENHRY and CDR2 SYGVKD. This CDR3 spans 15 amino acids. In DNA, the CDR3 is TGTGCCATCAGGAGGGCGGATGGGGAGGGTCAGCCCCAGCATTTT. Translating it yields CAIRRADGEGQPQHF.

The V and J genes are TRBV5-4 and TRBJ2-7, with 7 bases that match TRBD1. Per germline, CDR1 SGHNT and CDR2 YYREEE (reference sequence). After removal of 4 bases from V and 7 bases from J, the junction contained 8 bases not matched to a gene. The CDR3 length is 13 residues. The CDR3 sequence: CASSPRQGKEQYF. The CDR3 bases are TGTGCCAGCAGCCCCCGACAGGGTAAGGAGCAGTACTTC.

A single count supports this clone. The V and J genes are TRBV5-1 and TRBJ2-1, with 11 nucleotides matching TRBD2. The CDR3 extends over 17 amino acids. Germline CDR1 and CDR2: SGHRS and YFSETQ. V trimming: 2 bases; J trimming: 5 bases; junction bases outside the gene matches: 9. CDR3 amino acids: CASSFGLAGRLNNEQFF. The CDR3 DNA is TGCGCCAGCAGCTTCGGACTAGCGGGTAGACTAAACAATGAGCAGTTCTTC.

The rearrangement joins TRBV7-3 to TRBJ2-2; D perhaps matches TRBD2 (6 bases). The V and J ends lost 3 bases and 6 bases respectively, with 14 bases between them. The CDR3 sequence is 15 residues long. Germline CDR1 reads SGHTA; CDR2 reads FQGTGA. The chain's CDR3 is CASSFDGTPSGELFF. The CDR3 bases are TGTGCCAGCAGCTTCGACGGGACTCCCTCCGGGGAGCTGTTTTTT.

The V gene is TRBV5-4, the J gene TRBJ2-2; D not certain. V was shortened by 5 bases and J by 7 bases, with 9 bases between the two germline ends. The germline V gene encodes CDR1 SGHNT and CDR2 YYREEE (reference sequence). This CDR3 has 12 amino acids. The DNA for the CDR3 is TGTGCCAGCAGTGCTTATGGCGGGGAGCTGTTTTTT. This codes for CASSAYGGELFF.